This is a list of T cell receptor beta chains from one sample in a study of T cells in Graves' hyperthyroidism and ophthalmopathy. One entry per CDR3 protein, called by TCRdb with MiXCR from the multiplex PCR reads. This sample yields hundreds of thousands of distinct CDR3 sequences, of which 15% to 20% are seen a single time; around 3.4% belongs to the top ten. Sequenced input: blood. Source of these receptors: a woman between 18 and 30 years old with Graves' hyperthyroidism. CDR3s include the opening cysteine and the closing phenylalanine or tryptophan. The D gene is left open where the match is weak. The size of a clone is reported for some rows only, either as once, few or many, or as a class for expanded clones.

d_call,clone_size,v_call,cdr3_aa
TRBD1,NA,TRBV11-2,CASSYGPGQVKETQYF
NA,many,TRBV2,CASSAGEGYSYEQYF
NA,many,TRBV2,CASSESRAVRRTGELFF
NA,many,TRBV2,CASNLDGRVSYEQYF
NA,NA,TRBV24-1,CATSDLGGLSQIDTQYF
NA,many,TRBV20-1,CSAREDSNQPQHF
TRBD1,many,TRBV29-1,CSAGSGGDEQYF
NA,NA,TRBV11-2,CASRSYLRGSYEQYF
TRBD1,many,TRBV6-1,CASSASDRGYYEQYF
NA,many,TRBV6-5,CASSYSGQGGNQPQHF
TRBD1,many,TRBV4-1,CASSPGRGQGARGYTF
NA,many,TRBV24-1,CATADGPRKGETQYF
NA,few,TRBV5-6,CASSLGVRGEQYF
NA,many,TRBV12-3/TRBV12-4,CASSLSGWNTEAFF
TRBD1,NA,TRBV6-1,CASSEYHRGLKDSPLHF
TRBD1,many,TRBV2,CASSEAGTDNTEAFF
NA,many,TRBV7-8,CASSLVGRASSGYTF
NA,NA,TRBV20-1,CSAPIVGGVTEAFF
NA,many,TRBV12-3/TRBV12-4,CASRLNRGNEQYF
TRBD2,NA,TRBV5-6,CASSLAGRDTGELFF
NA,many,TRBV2,CASGGAGNQPQHF
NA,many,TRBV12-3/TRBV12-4,CASSSGTEAFF
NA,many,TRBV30,CAWSRAAYGYTF
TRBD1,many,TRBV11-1,CASSLGSGGPYTGELFF
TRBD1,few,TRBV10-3,CAISEGQGANANSPLHF
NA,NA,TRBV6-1,CASSEIAGPTSYEQYF
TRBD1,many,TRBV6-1,CAIRQGVGSYTF
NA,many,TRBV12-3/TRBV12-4,CASSKKGGLGSYEQYF
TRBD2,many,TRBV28,CASSSREGTQETQYF
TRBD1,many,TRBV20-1,CSASSPPDRGFFWTQYF
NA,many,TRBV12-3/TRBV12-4,CASSLRSSTEAFF
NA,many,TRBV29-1,CSASQGNTEAFF
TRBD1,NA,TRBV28,CASSLPKTGSGETQYF
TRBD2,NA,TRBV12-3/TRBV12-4,CASRPGTSGGADFQNIQYF
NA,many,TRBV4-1,CASSQGTFPYEQYF
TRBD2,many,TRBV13,CASSPSLTSGGHQETQYF
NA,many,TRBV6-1,CASSESRQIMNTEAFF
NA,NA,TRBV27,CASRGREHYGYTF
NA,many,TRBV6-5,CAHGPGSQPQHF
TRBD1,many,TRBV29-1,CSVYQGARNTEAFF
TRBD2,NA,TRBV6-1,CASSGGLYSGGAQETQYF
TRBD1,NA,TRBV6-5,CASSLNRGGHEQYF
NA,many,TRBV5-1,CASSLTGGSTEAFF
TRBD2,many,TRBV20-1,CSARTAGGTGELFF
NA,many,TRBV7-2,CASSLVWSSGNTIYF
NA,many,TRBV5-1,CASSLGTSVAYEQYF
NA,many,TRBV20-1,CSARDTGTRYEQYF